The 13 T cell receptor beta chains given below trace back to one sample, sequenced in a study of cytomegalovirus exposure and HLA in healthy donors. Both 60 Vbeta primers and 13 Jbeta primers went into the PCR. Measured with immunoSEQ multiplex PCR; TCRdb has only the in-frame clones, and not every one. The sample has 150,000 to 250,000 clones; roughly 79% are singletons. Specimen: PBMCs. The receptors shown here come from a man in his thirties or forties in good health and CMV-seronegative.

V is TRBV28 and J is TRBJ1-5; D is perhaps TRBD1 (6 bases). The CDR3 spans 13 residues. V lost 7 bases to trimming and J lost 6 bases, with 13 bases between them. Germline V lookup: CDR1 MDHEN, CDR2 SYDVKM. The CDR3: CASTSGGAQPQHF. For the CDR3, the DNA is TGTGCCAGCACCTCGGGGGGGGCTCAGCCCCAGCATTTT.

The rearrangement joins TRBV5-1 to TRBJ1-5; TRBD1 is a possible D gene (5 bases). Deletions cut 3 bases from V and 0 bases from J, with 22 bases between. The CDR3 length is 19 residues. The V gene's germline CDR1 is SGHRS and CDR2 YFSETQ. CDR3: CASSSRSGHQTYSNQPQHF. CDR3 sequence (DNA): TGCGCCAGCAGCTCCCGTTCCGGACACCAAACTTATAGCAATCAGCCCCAGCATTTT.

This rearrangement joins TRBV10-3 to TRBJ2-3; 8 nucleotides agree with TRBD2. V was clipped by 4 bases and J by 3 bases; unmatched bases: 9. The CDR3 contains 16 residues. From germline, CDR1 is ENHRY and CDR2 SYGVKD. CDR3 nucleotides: TGTGCCATCAGTGCAGTAAGCGGGAGAGAAACAGATACGCAGTATTTT. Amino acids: CAISAVSGRETDTQYF.

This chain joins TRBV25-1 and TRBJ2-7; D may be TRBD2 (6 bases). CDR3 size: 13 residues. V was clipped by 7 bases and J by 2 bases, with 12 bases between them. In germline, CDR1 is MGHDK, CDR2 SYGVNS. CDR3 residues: CASTRGITYEQYF. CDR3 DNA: TGTGCCAGCACTCGGGGGATCACCTACGAGCAGTACTTC.

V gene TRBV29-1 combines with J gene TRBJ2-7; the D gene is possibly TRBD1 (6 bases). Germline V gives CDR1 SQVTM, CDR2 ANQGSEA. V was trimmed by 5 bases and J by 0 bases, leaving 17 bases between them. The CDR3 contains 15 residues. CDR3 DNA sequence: TGCAGCGTTCTCTTAAGGGACACAAGCTCCTACGAGCAGTACTTC. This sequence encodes CSVLLRDTSSYEQYF.

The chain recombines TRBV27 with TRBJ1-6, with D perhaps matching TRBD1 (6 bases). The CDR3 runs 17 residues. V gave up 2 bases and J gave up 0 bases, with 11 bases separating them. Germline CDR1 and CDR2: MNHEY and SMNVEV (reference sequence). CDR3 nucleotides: TGTGCCAGCAGTTTAAGGACAGCAAGCTCCTATAATTCACCCCTCCACTTT. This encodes CASSLRTASSYNSPLHF.

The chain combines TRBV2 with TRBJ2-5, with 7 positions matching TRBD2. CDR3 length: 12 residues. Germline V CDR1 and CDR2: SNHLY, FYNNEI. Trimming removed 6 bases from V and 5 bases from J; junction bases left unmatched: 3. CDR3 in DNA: TGTGCCAGCAGGGGGGGGGTGGAGACCCAGTACTTC. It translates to CASRGGVETQYF.

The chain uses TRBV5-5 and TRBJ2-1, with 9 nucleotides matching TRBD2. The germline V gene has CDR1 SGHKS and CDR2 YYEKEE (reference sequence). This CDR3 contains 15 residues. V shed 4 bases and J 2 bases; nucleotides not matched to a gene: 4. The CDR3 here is CASSQTSGTYNEQFF. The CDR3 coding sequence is TGTGCCAGCAGCCAGACTAGCGGAACCTACAATGAGCAGTTCTTC.

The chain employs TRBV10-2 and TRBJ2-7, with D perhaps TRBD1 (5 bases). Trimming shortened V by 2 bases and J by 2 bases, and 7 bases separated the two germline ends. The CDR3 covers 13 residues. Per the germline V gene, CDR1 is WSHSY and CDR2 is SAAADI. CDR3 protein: CASSETGTYEQYF. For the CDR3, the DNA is TGCGCCAGCAGTGAGACAGGCACCTACGAGCAGTACTTC.

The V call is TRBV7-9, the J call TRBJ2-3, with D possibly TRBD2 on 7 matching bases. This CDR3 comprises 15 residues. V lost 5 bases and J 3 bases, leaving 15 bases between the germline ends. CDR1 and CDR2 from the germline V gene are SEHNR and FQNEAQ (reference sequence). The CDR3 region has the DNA TGTGCCAGCAGCCCGGGGGCTAGCGGAACAGATACGCAGTATTTT. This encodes CASSPGASGTDTQYF.

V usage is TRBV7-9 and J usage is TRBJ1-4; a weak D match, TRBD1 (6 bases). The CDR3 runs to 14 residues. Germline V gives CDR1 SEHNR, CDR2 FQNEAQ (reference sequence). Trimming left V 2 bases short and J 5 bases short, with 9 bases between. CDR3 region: CASSLQGSNEKLFF. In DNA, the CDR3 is TGTGCCAGCAGCTTACAGGGGAGCAATGAAAAACTGTTTTTT.

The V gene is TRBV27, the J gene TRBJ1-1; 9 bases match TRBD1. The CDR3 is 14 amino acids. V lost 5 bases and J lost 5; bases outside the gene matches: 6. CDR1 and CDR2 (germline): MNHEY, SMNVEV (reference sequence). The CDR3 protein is CASSPRTGVTEAFF. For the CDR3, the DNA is TGTGCCAGCAGTCCTCGGACAGGGGTGACTGAAGCTTTCTTT.

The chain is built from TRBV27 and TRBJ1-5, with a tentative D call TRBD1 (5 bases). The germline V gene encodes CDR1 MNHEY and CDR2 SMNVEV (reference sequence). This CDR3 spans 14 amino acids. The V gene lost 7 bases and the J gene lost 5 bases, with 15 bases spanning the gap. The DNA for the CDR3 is TGTGCCAGCACCCCGGGGGGAGGGCATCAGCCCCAGCATTTT. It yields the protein CASTPGGGHQPQHF.